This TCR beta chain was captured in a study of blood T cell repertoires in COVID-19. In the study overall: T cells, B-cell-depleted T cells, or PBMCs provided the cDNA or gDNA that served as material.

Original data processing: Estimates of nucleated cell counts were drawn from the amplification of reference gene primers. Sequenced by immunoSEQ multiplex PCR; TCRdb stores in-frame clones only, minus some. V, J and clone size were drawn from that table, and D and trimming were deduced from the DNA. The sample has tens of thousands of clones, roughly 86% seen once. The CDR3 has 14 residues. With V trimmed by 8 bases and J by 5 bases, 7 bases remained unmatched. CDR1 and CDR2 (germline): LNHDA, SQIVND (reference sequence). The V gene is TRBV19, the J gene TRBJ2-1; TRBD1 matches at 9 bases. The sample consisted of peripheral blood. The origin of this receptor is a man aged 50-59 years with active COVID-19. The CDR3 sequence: CASSRDRANNEQFF. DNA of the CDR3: TGTGCCAGTTCCCGGGACAGGGCAAACAATGAGCAGTTCTTC.